These 3 T cell receptor beta chains came from one sample sequenced in a study of shared clonotypes between healthy human individuals. Assay used: immunoSEQ multiplex PCR; TCRdb lists only in-frame clones, some missing. Here the sample spans over a million clones, roughly 80% being singletons. Sequencing used memory CD4+ T cells sorted from blood. As to subset: CD45RA-negative fraction. Receptors were obtained from a young man in good health.

The chain carries TRBV6-1 and TRBJ1-2; D might be TRBD1 (6 bases). The CDR3 contains 15 residues. Trimming shortened V by 2 bases and J by 4 bases, and 14 bases separated the two germline ends. Germline V gene lookup returns CDR1 MNHNS and CDR2 SASEGT. The CDR3 DNA reads TGTGCCAGCAGTGAAAGGGGCAGGGGAAGCTATGGCTACACCTTC. Translated, it gives CASSERGRGSYGYTF.

J is TRBJ2-5 and V is TRBV10-2; D not resolved. In germline, CDR1 is WSHSY, CDR2 SAAADI. Trimming cost V 3 bases and J 4 bases, with 9 bases left between them. The CDR3 loop spans 13 amino acids. CDR3 amino acids: CASSDWIAETQYF. CDR3 DNA: TGCGCCAGCAGTGACTGGATTGCAGAGACCCAGTACTTC.

In this sample, this clone turned up a few times. The chain combines TRBV5-1 with TRBJ2-2, with D uncertain. The V end was cut by 5 bases, the J end by 8 bases, with 16 bases between. The CDR3 covers 14 residues. Looked up from germline, CDR1 is SGHRS and CDR2 is YFSETQ. The CDR3, as DNA: TGCGCCAGCAGTCCGGCGACTGCAGCAGGGGAGCTGTTTTTT. Residues: CASSPATAAGELFF.